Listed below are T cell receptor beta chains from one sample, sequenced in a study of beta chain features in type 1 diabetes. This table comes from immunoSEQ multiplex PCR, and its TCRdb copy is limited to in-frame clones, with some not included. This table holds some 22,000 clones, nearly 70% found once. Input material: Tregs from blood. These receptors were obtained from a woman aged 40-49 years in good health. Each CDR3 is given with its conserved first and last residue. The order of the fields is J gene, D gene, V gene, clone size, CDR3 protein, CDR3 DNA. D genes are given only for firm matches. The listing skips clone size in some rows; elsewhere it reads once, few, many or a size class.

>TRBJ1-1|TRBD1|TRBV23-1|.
CASSQSRDRMNTEAFF
TGCGCCAGCAGTCAATCGCGGGACAGGATGAACACTGAAGCTTTCTTT
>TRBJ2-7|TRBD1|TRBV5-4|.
CASSSPGTAYEQYF
TGTGCCAGCAGCTCGCCCGGGACAGCCTACGAGCAGTACTTC
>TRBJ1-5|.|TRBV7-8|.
CASSYRDQPQHF
TGTGCCAGCAGCTATCGGGATCAGCCCCAGCATTTT
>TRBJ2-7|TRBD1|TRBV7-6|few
CASSPRTGGIYEQYF
TGTGCCAGCAGCCCCCGGACAGGGGGGATCTACGAGCAGTACTTC
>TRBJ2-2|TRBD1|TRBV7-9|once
CASSLVQGAGELFF
TGTGCCAGCAGCTTAGTCCAGGGGGCCGGGGAGCTGTTTTTT
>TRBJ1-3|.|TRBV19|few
CASSMGATGNTIYF
TGTGCCAGTAGTATGGGGGCGACTGGAAACACCATATATTTT
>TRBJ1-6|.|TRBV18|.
CASSPRDFRVSPLHF
TGTGCCAGCTCACCCCGGGATTTTAGGGTTTCACCCCTCCACTTT
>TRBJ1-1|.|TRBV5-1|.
CASSLDSRKNTEAFF
TGCGCCAGCAGCTTGGATTCCAGGAAGAACACTGAAGCTTTCTTT
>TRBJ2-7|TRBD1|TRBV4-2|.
CASSQDGTGVPYEQYF
TGTGCCAGCAGCCAAGACGGGACAGGGGTTCCCTACGAGCAGTACTTC
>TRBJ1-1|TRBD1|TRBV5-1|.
CASSLDRGFTEAFF
TGCGCCAGCAGCTTGGACAGGGGGTTCACTGAAGCTTTCTTT
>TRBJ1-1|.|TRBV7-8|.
CASSLVTTDEAFF
TGTGCCAGCAGCTTAGTAACGACAGATGAAGCTTTCTTT
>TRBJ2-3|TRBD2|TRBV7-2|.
CASSLLGGGASDTQYF
TGTGCCAGCAGCTTATTGGGCGGGGGGGCGTCAGATACGCAGTATTTT
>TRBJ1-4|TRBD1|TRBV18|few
CASSPQGAGEKLFF
TGTGCCAGCTCACCACAGGGGGCTGGTGAAAAACTGTTTTTT
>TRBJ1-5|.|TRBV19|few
CASSRRTPGGSQPQHF
TGTGCCAGTAGCCGACGGACCCCCGGAGGCAGTCAGCCCCAGCATTTT
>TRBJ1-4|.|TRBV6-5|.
CASSYAGKLFF
TGTGCCAGCAGTTACGCGGGAAAACTGTTTTTT
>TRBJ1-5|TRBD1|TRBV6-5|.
CASRPLTGGGQPQHF
TGTGCCAGCAGACCCCTGACAGGGGGGGGTCAGCCCCAGCATTTT
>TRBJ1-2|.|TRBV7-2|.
CASSFRGNYGYTF
TGTGCCAGCAGCTTCAGGGGTAACTATGGCTACACCTTC
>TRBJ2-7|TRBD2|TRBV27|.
CASSLSITGTSSYEQYF
TGTGCCAGCAGTTTATCAATAACCGGGACTAGCAGTTACGAGCAGTACTTC
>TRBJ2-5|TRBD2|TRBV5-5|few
CASSTSGAQETQYF
TGTGCCAGCAGCACCAGCGGGGCACAAGAGACCCAGTACTTC
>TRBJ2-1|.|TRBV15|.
CATSSVNEQFF
TGTGCCACCAGCAGCGTAAATGAGCAGTTCTTC
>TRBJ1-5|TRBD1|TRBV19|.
CASSRTGVPGGNQPQHF
TGTGCCAGTAGCCGGACAGGGGTGCCAGGCGGGAATCAGCCCCAGCATTTT
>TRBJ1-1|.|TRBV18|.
CASSPLRQVRGTEAFF
TGTGCCAGCTCACCCCTAAGACAGGTGAGGGGCACTGAAGCTTTCTTT
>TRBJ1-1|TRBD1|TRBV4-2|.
CASRSRTGANTEAFF
TGTGCCAGCAGATCCCGGACAGGGGCAAACACTGAAGCTTTCTTT
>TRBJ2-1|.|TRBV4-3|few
CASSQDVVGALEQFF
TGCGCCAGCAGCCAAGATGTAGTTGGAGCGTTGGAGCAGTTCTTC
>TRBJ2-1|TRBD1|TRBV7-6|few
CASSLAGTGREFF
TGTGCCAGCAGCTTAGCGGGGACAGGGAGAGAGTTCTTC
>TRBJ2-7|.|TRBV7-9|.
CASSLGPLGQYF
TGTGCCAGCAGCTTGGGCCCGCTGGGGCAGTACTTC
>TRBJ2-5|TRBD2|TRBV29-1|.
CSVAGTSGGSGETQYF
TGCAGCGTTGCCGGGACTAGCGGGGGTTCGGGAGAGACCCAGTACTTC
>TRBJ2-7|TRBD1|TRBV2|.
CASSEAARTGSYEQYF
TGTGCCAGCAGTGAAGCGGCAAGGACAGGCTCCTACGAGCAGTACTTC
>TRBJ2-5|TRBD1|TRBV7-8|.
CASSVPKRQGAGETQYF
TGTGCCAGCAGCGTACCGAAACGACAGGGGGCCGGGGAGACCCAGTACTTC
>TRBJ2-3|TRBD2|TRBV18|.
CASSGTSGELTDTQYF
TGTGCCAGCTCAGGGACTAGCGGGGAGCTCACAGATACGCAGTATTTT
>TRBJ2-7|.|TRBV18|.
CASSPMGSSYEQYF
TGTGCCAGCTCCCCCATGGGCAGCTCCTACGAGCAGTACTTC
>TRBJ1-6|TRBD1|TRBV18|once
CASSPMADRADSPLHF
TGTGCCAGCTCACCTATGGCGGACAGGGCGGATTCACCCCTCCACTTT
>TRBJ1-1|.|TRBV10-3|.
CAISESREAFF
TGTGCCATCAGTGAAAGCAGGGAAGCTTTCTTT
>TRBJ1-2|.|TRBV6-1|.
CASSEPLVTAYGYTF
TGTGCCAGCAGTGAACCTCTCGTGACAGCCTATGGCTACACCTTC
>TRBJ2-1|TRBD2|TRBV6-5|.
CASSYGGGNEQFF
TGTGCCAGCAGTTACGGGGGGGGAAATGAGCAGTTCTTC
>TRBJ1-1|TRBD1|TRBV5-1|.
CASSFGQGASTEAFF
TGCGCCAGCAGCTTCGGACAGGGGGCAAGTACTGAAGCTTTCTTT
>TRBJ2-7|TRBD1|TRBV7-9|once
CASSLFGTGGLLSSYEQYF
TGTGCCAGCAGCTTATTCGGGACAGGGGGCCTATTAAGCTCCTACGAGCAGTACTTC
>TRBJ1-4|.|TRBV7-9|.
CASSEDRAEKLFF
TGTGCCAGCAGCGAGGACAGAGCCGAAAAACTGTTTTTT
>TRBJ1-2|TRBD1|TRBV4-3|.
CASSRGQGANYGYTF
TGCGCCAGCAGCCGTGGACAGGGGGCGAACTATGGCTACACCTTC
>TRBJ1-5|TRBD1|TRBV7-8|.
CASSLALGQRQHF
TGTGCCAGCAGCTTAGCGTTGGGACAGCGCCAGCATTTT
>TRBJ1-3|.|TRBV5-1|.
CASSLAQLGNTIYF
TGCGCCAGCAGCTTGGCCCAACTTGGAAACACCATATATTTT
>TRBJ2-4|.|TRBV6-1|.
CASSEAKLRF
TGTGCCAGCAGTGAAGCGAAATTGAGATTC
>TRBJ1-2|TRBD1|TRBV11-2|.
CASSLQTGVYGYTF
TGTGCCAGCAGCTTACAGACAGGGGTCTATGGCTACACCTTC
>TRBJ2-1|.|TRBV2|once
CASRPFSPEQFF
TGTGCCAGCAGACCCTTTAGCCCTGAGCAGTTCTTC
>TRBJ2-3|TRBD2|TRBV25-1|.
CASSLAGRDTQYF
TGTGCCAGCAGTCTAGCGGGGCGAGATACGCAGTATTTT
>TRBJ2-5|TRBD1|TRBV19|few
CASRRTGGLETQYF
TGTGCCAGTAGGAGGACAGGGGGCTTAGAGACCCAGTACTTC
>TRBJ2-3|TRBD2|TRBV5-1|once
CASTEAGGPGDTQYF
TGCGCCAGCACCGAAGCGGGGGGGCCGGGAGATACGCAGTATTTT
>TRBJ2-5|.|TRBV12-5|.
CASGLVGSRQETQYF
TGTGCTAGTGGTTTGGTAGGGAGTCGGCAAGAGACCCAGTACTTC
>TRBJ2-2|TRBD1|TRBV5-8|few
CASSLFRGLDTGELFF
TGTGCCAGCAGCTTGTTTAGGGGGCTCGACACCGGGGAGCTGTTTTTT
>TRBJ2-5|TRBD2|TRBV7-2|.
CASSYGVAGGRETQYF
TGTGCCAGCAGCTACGGGGTAGCGGGGGGCAGGGAGACCCAGTACTTC
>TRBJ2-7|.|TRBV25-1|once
CASRSDRTPYEQYF
TGTGCCAGCAGGAGCGACAGGACACCCTACGAGCAGTACTTC
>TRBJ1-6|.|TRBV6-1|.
CASSELEVLLTTSPLHF
TGTGCCAGCAGTGAATTGGAGGTCCTCCTTACTACTTCACCCCTCCACTTT
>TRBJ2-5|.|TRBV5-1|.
CASSPMTGTSQETQYF
TGCGCCAGCAGCCCAATGACCGGGACAAGTCAAGAGACCCAGTACTTC
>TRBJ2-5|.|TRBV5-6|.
CASSLPEVAQETQYF
TGTGCCAGCAGCTTGCCCGAGGTAGCGCAAGAGACCCAGTACTTC
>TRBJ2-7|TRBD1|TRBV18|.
CASSTTGTGGYEQYF
TGTGCCAGCTCAACTACCGGGACAGGGGGCTACGAGCAGTACTTC
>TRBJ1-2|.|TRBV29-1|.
CSVRQFPGYTF
TGCAGCGTTCGACAGTTTCCTGGCTACACCTTC